These 27 T cell receptor beta chains share one sample of origin, sequenced in a study of T cells in Graves' hyperthyroidism and ophthalmopathy. Amplification targeted TCR beta CDR3 regions from RNA transcripts. Using the HTBI primer set, a first-round RT-PCR was run on the TCR CDR3. TCRdb fed the multiplex PCR reads into MiXCR, producing one record per CDR3 protein. This table holds under 750,000 distinct CDR3 sequences, approximately 18% found once. The sequenced sample was blood. These receptors were taken from a woman between 45 and 65 years old with Graves' hyperthyroidism that later progressed to Graves' ophthalmopathy.

This clonotype was seen ten or more times. V is TRBV15 and J is TRBJ1-1; D possibly corresponds to TRBD1 (5 bases). Trimming cost V 8 bases and J 4 bases, with 14 bases left between them. The CDR3 loop spans 13 amino acids. The germline V gene has CDR1 LNHNV and CDR2 YYDKDF (reference sequence). The CDR3 reads CATDEWGGTEAFF. The CDR3 nucleotides are TGTGCCACCGATGAGTGGGGGGGCACTGAAGCTTTCTTT. Complete variable domain (other parts from reference TRBV15 and TRBJ1-1): DAMVIQNPRYQVTQFGKPVTLSCSQTLNHNVMYWYQQKSSQAPKLLFHYYDKDFNNEADTPDNFQSRRPNTSFCFLDIRSPGLGDTAMYLCATDEWGGTEAFFGQGTRLTVV.

The genes are TRBV6-2 or TRBV6-3 and TRBJ2-5; D ambiguous. The CDR3 extends over 14 amino acids. Germline CDR1 reads MNHEY; CDR2 reads SVGEGT. The germline V and J ends were trimmed by 0 bases and 0 bases, with 5 bases remaining between them. The CDR3 protein is CASSYSIDQETQYF. The CDR3 DNA is TGTGCCAGCAGTTACTCGATTGACCAAGAGACCCAGTACTTC.

The rearrangement joins TRBV20-1 to TRBJ2-2; TRBD2 is a possible D gene (6 bases). V lost 6 bases and J lost 3, with 11 bases in between. CDR3 size: 13 residues. Germline V gene lookup returns CDR1 DFQATT and CDR2 SNEGSKA (reference sequence). In DNA, the CDR3 is TGCAGTGCAACGGGAGCCCACACCGGGGAGCTGTTTTTT. Encoded protein: CSATGAHTGELFF.

Comments on this clonotype: Possible read error: a much larger clone is one base away. The chain combines TRBV7-3 with TRBJ2-1; TRBD2 aligns across 8 bases. This CDR3 has 15 amino acids. CDR1 and CDR2 (germline): SGHTA, FQGTGA. J was trimmed by 6 bases and V by 3 bases; bases with no gene match: 7. CDR3 residues: CASSFPSGTSNEQFF. For the CDR3, the DNA is TGTGCCAGCAGCTTCCCTTCCGGGACTAGCAATGAGCAGTTCTTC.

This clonotype was detected a few times. This sequence joins TRBV20-1 and TRBJ2-3, with D unclear. Trimming removed 0 bases at V and 4 bases at J, with 20 bases between. The CDR3 extends over 17 amino acids. Germline V gives CDR1 DFQATT, CDR2 SNEGSKA (reference sequence). The CDR3 coding sequence is TGCAGTGCTAGAGATCTTTCAGTGTTCGTTATCGCAGATACGCAGTATTTT. Translation gives CSARDLSVFVIADTQYF.

This clonotype was recorded many times. The DNA of the CDR3 is TGTGCCAGCAGCCCCTCTGTCGCGGGGGGGCCCAATGAGCAGTTCTTC. Translated: CASSPSVAGGPNEQFF. The J gene is TRBJ2-1, the V gene TRBV5-4; 9 nucleotides align to TRBD2. The ends lost 4 bases at V and 6 bases at J; junction bases unmatched: 11. Germline CDR1 is SGHNT and CDR2 is YYREEE (reference sequence). This CDR3 spans 16 amino acids.

This clonotype was picked up many times. V gene TRBV11-2 combines with J gene TRBJ2-3, with a possible D match to TRBD2 (5 bases). This CDR3 spans 15 amino acids. Per the germline V gene, CDR1 is SGHAT and CDR2 is FQNNGV. Between the trimmed V and J ends, which lost 5 bases and 4 bases, there was a span of 16 bases. The CDR3 is CASSQGGRQPDTQYF. The CDR3 coding sequence is TGTGCCAGCAGCCAAGGAGGTCGGCAGCCAGATACGCAGTATTTT. Full variable domain (outside the CDR3, taken from reference TRBV11-2 and TRBJ2-3): EAGVAQSPRYKIIEKRQSVAFWCNPISGHATLYWYQQILGQGPKLLIQFQNNGVVDDSQLPKDRFSAERLKGVDSTLKIQPAKLEDSAVYLCASSQGGRQPDTQYFGPGTRLTVL.

This clonotype appeared many times. J is TRBJ1-5 and V is TRBV7-9; D is uncertain. Germline values: CDR1 SEHNR, CDR2 FQNEAQ (reference sequence). The V and J ends lost 4 bases and 4 bases respectively, with 14 bases between them. CDR3 size: 15 residues. The CDR3 DNA reads as TGTGCCAGCAGCTCTACCGGGCACCCAAATCAGCCCCAGCATTTT. It encodes CASSSTGHPNQPQHF.

At least ten counts were recorded for this clonotype. The chain couples TRBV20-1 to TRBJ1-5, with a possible D match to TRBD1 (5 bases). V lost 0 bases to trimming and J lost 1 base, with 16 bases between them. The CDR3 is made up of 17 amino acids. Germline V gene lookup returns CDR1 DFQATT and CDR2 SNEGSKA (reference sequence). The CDR3 DNA reads as TGCAGTGCTAGAGATCCTGGGGCTCGGTCGAGCAATCAGCCCCAGCATTTT. Translation gives CSARDPGARSSNQPQHF.

This clonotype was observed at least ten times. The chain carries TRBV2 and TRBJ2-5; 9 nucleotides agree with TRBD2. Germline V gene data show CDR1 as SNHLY and CDR2 as FYNNEI. This CDR3 spans 18 amino acids. J lost 5 bases, V lost 0 bases, and 13 bases had no gene match. The CDR3 DNA is TGTGCCAGCAGTGAAGCCCGTCGAGCTAGCGGGGCTTTCGAGACCCAGTACTTC. It yields the protein CASSEARRASGAFETQYF.

This clonotype occurred many times. The V gene is TRBV7-8, the J gene TRBJ2-7; the match to TRBD2 covers 8 bases. Per the germline V gene, CDR1 is SGHVS and CDR2 is FQNEAQ. Losses at the gene ends were 10 bases for V and 2 bases for J; bases not matched to a gene: 4. The CDR3 consists of 12 residues. CDR3 loop: CATREGTYEQYF. CDR3 sequence (DNA): TGTGCCACCCGGGAGGGAACCTACGAGCAGTACTTC.

The chain couples TRBV3-1 to TRBJ2-2; D unclear. This CDR3 is built from 14 residues. CDR1 and CDR2 (germline): LGHDT, YNNKEL (reference sequence). V was clipped by 1 base and J by 0 bases, with 3 bases between them. In DNA form, the CDR3 reads TGTGCCAGCAGCCAAGCTACGAACACCGGGGAGCTGTTTTTT. Protein sequence: CASSQATNTGELFF.

The V call is TRBV10-2, the J call TRBJ1-3; no reliable D call. Germline loops: CDR1 WSHSY, CDR2 SAAADI. The CDR3 has 13 amino acids. V dropped 7 bases and J dropped 0 bases, with 7 bases sitting between them. The CDR3, as DNA: TGCGCCAGCACCCCAAACTCTGGAAACACCATATATTTT. It codes for CASTPNSGNTIYF.

This chain uses TRBV6-5 with TRBJ1-5; D is ambiguous. Trimming shortened V by 2 bases and J by 3 bases, and 17 bases separated the two germline ends. The CDR3 loop spans 17 amino acids. Per germline, CDR1 MNHEY and CDR2 SVGAGI. The CDR3 loop is CASSYGLGQIHNQPQHF. The CDR3 nucleotides read TGTGCCAGCAGTTACGGTCTCGGGCAGATCCACAATCAGCCCCAGCATTTT.

This clonotype occurred a few times. This CDR3 reads CASSLGLQTRGSGNTIYF. The CDR3 DNA reads as TGCGCCAGCAGCTTAGGACTACAAACCCGTGGTTCTGGAAACACCATATATTTT. This chain joins TRBV5-1 and TRBJ1-3; D call uncertain. The CDR3 totals 18 residues. V gave up 2 bases and J gave up 1 base, with 19 bases separating them. The germline V gene encodes CDR1 SGHRS and CDR2 YFSETQ. Drawing the rest from reference TRBV5-1 and TRBJ1-3, the complete variable domain is KAGVTQTPRYLIKTRGQQVTLSCSPISGHRSVSWYQQTPGQGLQFLFEYFSETQRNKGNFPGRFSGRQFSNSRSEMNVSTLELGDSALYLCASSLGLQTRGSGNTIYFGEGSWLTVV.

There are many counts of this clonotype. The chain is built from TRBV11-2 and TRBJ2-1; no definite D call. The CDR3 has 15 amino acids. Trimming shortened V by 5 bases and J by 3 bases, and 14 bases separated the two germline ends. CDR1 and CDR2 from the germline V gene are SGHAT and FQNNGV. CDR3 in amino acids: CASSPGRADYNEQFF. In nucleotides, the CDR3 is TGTGCCAGCAGCCCAGGACGGGCAGACTACAATGAGCAGTTCTTC.

This clonotype was seen at least ten times. The chain employs TRBV11-2 and TRBJ2-7; D is ambiguous. Per germline, CDR1 SGHAT and CDR2 FQNNGV. Trimming stripped 3 bases from V and 6 bases from J, with 12 bases between. This CDR3 is 13 amino acids long. The CDR3 DNA reads TGTGCCAGCAGCTTCTCAGGAGTTCGCGAGCAGTACTTC. It encodes CASSFSGVREQYF.

The chain joins TRBV18 to TRBJ2-3, with D perhaps TRBD1 (6 bases). Germline V CDR1 and CDR2: KGHSH, LQKENI. Trimming took 2 bases from V and 3 from J, leaving 9 bases between them. The CDR3 loop spans 14 amino acids. CDR3 sequence (DNA): TGTGCCAGCTCACCAGTACAGGGAACAGATACGCAGTATTTT. Amino acid sequence: CASSPVQGTDTQYF.

The DNA for the CDR3 is TGTGCCAGCTACCCGGCCGGGAACACTGAAGCTTTCTTT. Residues: CASYPAGNTEAFF. The chain couples TRBV7-4 to TRBJ1-1; D remains ambiguous. With 8 bases removed from V and 1 base from J, the gap between germline ends came to 11 bases. CDR3 length: 13 amino acids. Germline V gene data show CDR1 as SGHVT and CDR2 as SQSDAQ.

This clonotype was recorded at least ten times. The chain is built from TRBV12-3 or TRBV12-4 and TRBJ2-1; D may correspond to TRBD1 or TRBD2 (5 bases each). Between the trimmed V and J ends, which lost 0 bases and 0 bases, there was a span of 9 bases. This CDR3 is built from 16 residues. As DNA, the CDR3 is TGTGCCAGCAGTTTAGCGGGGGACCGCTCCTACAATGAGCAGTTCTTC. Protein sequence: CASSLAGDRSYNEQFF.

This clonotype was detected many times. The J gene is TRBJ2-3, the V gene TRBV20-1; tentatively, D is TRBD1 (6 bases). Trimming removed 4 bases at V and 2 bases at J, with 10 bases between. Germline CDR1 DFQATT, CDR2 SNEGSKA (reference sequence). This CDR3 is 13 amino acids long. The CDR3 loop is CSAIRDTTDTQYF. The CDR3 DNA follows: TGCAGTGCTATCCGGGACACCACAGATACGCAGTATTTT.

In its sample, this clonotype was seen a few times. The chain joins TRBV7-2 to TRBJ2-1; no firm D call. Germline-derived CDR1 and CDR2 are SGHTA and FQGNSA. With 1 base removed from V and 8 bases from J, the gap between germline ends came to 6 bases. The CDR3 extends over 12 amino acids. CDR3 DNA: TGTGCCAGCAGCTTAGTTCCCGATGAGCAGTTCTTC. The encoded protein is CASSLVPDEQFF. Complete variable domain (other parts from reference TRBV7-2 and TRBJ2-1): GAGVSQSPSNKVTEKGKDVELRCDPISGHTALYWYRQSLGQGLEFLIYFQGNSAPDKSGLPSDRFSAERTGGSVSTLTIQRTQQEDSAVYLCASSLVPDEQFFGPGTRLTVL.

The chain carries TRBV11-2 and TRBJ2-3; no clear D. V lost 5 bases to trimming and J lost 0 bases, with 12 bases between them. Germline-derived CDR1 and CDR2 are SGHAT and FQNNGV. This CDR3 contains 15 residues. CDR3 sequence (DNA): TGTGCCAGCAGCCGTGGGGTGCGTAGCACAGATACGCAGTATTTT. Protein: CASSRGVRSTDTQYF.

The chain employs TRBV12-3 or TRBV12-4 and TRBJ2-2, with D perhaps given as TRBD1 or TRBD2 (5 bases each). The V gene lost 10 bases and the J gene lost 2 bases, with 11 bases spanning the gap. CDR3 length: 13 residues. As DNA, the CDR3 is TGTGCCACCTCGGGACCCAACACCGGGGAGCTGTTTTTT. Translated, it gives CATSGPNTGELFF.

The chain uses TRBV5-1 and TRBJ2-7, with D unclear. The V end was cut by 4 bases, the J end by 4 bases, with 12 bases between. The CDR3 runs 13 residues. The germline V gene has CDR1 SGHRS and CDR2 YFSETQ. CDR3 protein: CASSPTPFYEQYF. CDR3 in DNA: TGCGCCAGCAGCCCGACCCCATTTTACGAGCAGTACTTC.

This clonotype appeared a few times. The J gene is TRBJ1-5, the V gene TRBV4-1, with D perhaps matching TRBD1 (6 bases). Germline CDR1 MGHRA, CDR2 YSYEKL. V dropped 0 bases and J dropped 0 bases, with 9 bases sitting between them. This CDR3 region has 16 residues. The CDR3 is CASSQESGDSNQPQHF. CDR3 DNA: TGCGCCAGCAGCCAAGAATCAGGGGATAGCAATCAGCCCCAGCATTTT.

Worth noting for this clonotype: One end of the junction varies from germline; a read error may be responsible. This rearrangement joins TRBV5-1 to TRBJ2-1; TRBD2 aligns across 7 bases. Germline lookup yields CDR1 SGHRS and CDR2 YFSETQ. This CDR3 has 14 amino acids. The CDR3 bases are TGCGCCAGCACCTTGGGGGGGTCCTACAATGAGCAGTTCTTC. Protein sequence: CASTLGGSYNEQFF.